The clone carrying this T cell receptor beta chain was recorded many times. As yet, its antigen is unknown. The missing CDR3 end, 3 residues past where the read stops, is filled in from the germline J gene. Sequencing input was equivalent genomic DNA from CVID and controls. Measured with immunoSEQ multiplex PCR; TCRdb has only the in-frame clones, and not every one. The sample presents 35,000 or so clones, none singletons. CDR1 is LNHNV, CDR2 YYDKDF, per germline (reference sequence). Trimming shortened V by 1 base and J by 4 bases, and 8 bases separated the two germline ends. The CDR3 has 13 amino acids. The record originates from a study of T cell clonality in common variable immunodeficiency. General study points: Compared with controls, CVID subjects had fewer shared TCRbeta clones. CVID subjects had higher TCRbeta clonality than healthy controls, most marked in about a third.

Patients and controls were mostly of Caucasian heritage. The material sequenced was peripheral blood mononuclear cells. The TCR was taken from a person between 18 and 75 years old in good health. V gene TRBV15 combines with J gene TRBJ2-7, with a tentative D call TRBD2 (5 bases). The DNA read from the CDR3 is TGTGCCACCAGCAGAGTTCCGGGGTACGAG. Amino acid sequence: CATSRVPGYE. The whole CDR3 protein reads CATSRVPGYEQYF. The variable domain in full, completed from reference TRBV15 and TRBJ2-7, reads DAMVIQNPRYQVTQFGKPVTLSCSQTLNHNVMYWYQQKSSQAPKLLFHYYDKDFNNEADTPDNFQSRRPNTSFCFLDIRSPGLGDTAMYLCATSRVPGYEQYFGPGTRLTVT.